The sequence of this T cell receptor beta chain was determined in a study of blood T cell repertoires in COVID-19. The germline V gene has CDR1 LNHDA and CDR2 SQIVND (reference sequence). The CDR3 sequence is 14 residues long. Trimming left V 4 bases short and J 2 bases short, with 9 bases between. The data were produced by immunoSEQ multiplex PCR, yet TCRdb's version contains in-frame clones alone and is incomplete. Of 140,000 or so clones listed, about nine tenths are singletons. This TCR derives from a human donor in a cohort sampled during active COVID-19. The chain joins TRBV19 to TRBJ1-5; D unclear. Sequences were obtained from peripheral blood. As DNA, the CDR3 is TGTGCCAGTAGTACCCCCGGGGGCAATCAGCCCCAGCATTTT. Encoded protein: CASSTPGGNQPQHF.